This entry is about one T cell receptor (beta chain). Clones were sequenced by immunoSEQ multiplex PCR, and TCRdb holds only the in-frame ones, with some missing. The sample has 350,000 to 450,000 clones, 75% to 90% seen once. V lost 6 bases to trimming and J lost 3 bases, with 15 bases between them. The CDR3 runs 14 residues. The germline V gene encodes CDR1 LGHDT and CDR2 YNNKEL (reference sequence). The data were obtained in a study of blood T cell repertoires in COVID-19. Across the study: COVID-19 samples, acute and convalescent, were from the United States, Italy and Spain. The analysed material was cDNA or gDNA that came from T cells, B-cell-depleted T cells, or PBMCs.

This rearrangement joins TRBV3-1 (or the pseudogene TRBV3-2) to TRBJ2-7; D not certain. Sequencing was performed on PBMCs or T cells enriched from blood (not recorded which). This sequence originates from a man aged 25-45 years who had recovered from COVID-19. The CDR3 here is CASSSFPNYYEQYF. DNA for the CDR3: TGTGCCAGCAGTAGCTTTCCAAATTACTACGAGCAGTACTTC.